This TCR beta chain comes out of a study of T cells in women clearing cervical HPV infection. General observations from the study: CIN3+ cases had significantly higher TCR repertoire richness than controls, but evenness did not differ.

HPV was found by MY09/MY11 PCR and dot-blot genotyping. For this clone: Antigen specificity is unknown. The read comes to an end 3 residues before the CDR3 does, leaving the germline J gene to fill in the end.

The data were produced by immunoSEQ multiplex PCR, yet TCRdb's version contains in-frame clones alone and is incomplete. Its table lists 21,000 or so clones. Per germline, CDR1 SGHTA and CDR2 FQGTGA. The CDR3 runs to 13 residues. The ends were cut back, 3 bases at V and 4 bases at J, with 9 bases in the middle. Sequencing was carried out using blood buffy coat. J is TRBJ2-5 and V is TRBV7-3; no firm D call. The origin of this receptor is a woman between 18 and 70 years old with a cervical HPV16 infection that either progressed to CIN3+ or cleared (not recorded which). The sequenced CDR3 bases are TGTGCCAGCAGCTTGAATACCGGAGAGACC. This encodes CASSLNTGET. The complete CDR3 protein is CASSLNTGETQYF.